These T cell receptor beta chains were read from a single sample in a study of radiation and T cells in renal cell carcinoma. Using immunoSEQ multiplex PCR, the repertoire was profiled, and TCRdb retains in-frame clones only, with some absent. This table holds under 200,000 clones, around 90% found once. This specimen consisted of blood, obtained from a patient whose treatment included radiotherapy and nephrectomy. Receptors originate from a woman aged 45-65 years with renal cell carcinoma. The CDR3 runs from the conserved cysteine through the conserved F or W. The D gene is left open where the match is weak. Size values are once, few and many counts, or a class for expanded clones, and some rows have none.

D gene	V gene	clone size	J gene	CDR3 DNA	CDR3 protein
-	TRBV6-1	-	TRBJ1-1	TGTGCCAGCAGTGACCGGGGCGAGGGGAACACTGAAGCTTTCTTT	CASSDRGEGNTEAFF
TRBD1	TRBV6-5	-	TRBJ1-5	TGTGCCAGCAGCCCCACAGGGGTAGGCTATCAGCCCCAGCATTTT	CASSPTGVGYQPQHF
-	TRBV9	-	TRBJ1-6	TGTGCCAGCAGCGTAGATGGCTCCCCAGATTCACCCCTCCACTTT	CASSVDGSPDSPLHF
-	TRBV7-2	once	TRBJ1-6	TGTGCCAGCAGCTTAACGGCCGGGGGATTGGGGTCACCCCTCCACTTT	CASSLTAGGLGSPLHF
-	TRBV19	-	TRBJ1-6	TGTGCCAGCGCGTTTGGGACGGGAGTTTCACCCCTCCACTTT	CASAFGTGVSPLHF
-	TRBV7-8	-	TRBJ1-3	TGTGCCAGCAGCCTCCAATTGTGGGGAAACACCATATATTTT	CASSLQLWGNTIYF
-	TRBV30	once	TRBJ2-3	TGTGCCTGGAGTCGTCTCAGGGCCGCTACAGATACGCAGTATTTT	CAWSRLRAATDTQYF
-	TRBV9	once	TRBJ2-7	TGTGCCAGCAGCCAGGGAGGATCCGAGCAGTACTTC	CASSQGGSEQYF
-	TRBV29-1	-	TRBJ1-2	TGCAGCGTTGGGGGGCCTCATGTATTATATGGCTACACCTTC	CSVGGPHVLYGYTF
-	TRBV7-2	-	TRBJ2-1	TGTGCCAGCAGCTTAGGCACAGTACCTTACAATGAGCAGTTCTTC	CASSLGTVPYNEQFF